This T cell receptor beta chain was retrieved from a study of T cell responses to AZD1222 COVID-19 vaccine. Study-wide results and limits: Repertoires were obtained only post-peak T cell response. Baseline serostatus was positive in only six AZD1222 recipients. Spike-wide vaccine-associated CD4 TCRs dominated at 160-218 and 743-854. Spike-specific TCR breadth and depth went up after people got two AZD1222 doses.

Worth noting for this clone: Its antigen is unknown.

Germline V gene data show CDR1 as MNHEY and CDR2 as SVGAGI. With V trimmed by 6 bases and J by 0 bases, 4 bases remained unmatched. The length of the CDR3 is 14 residues. TCRdb's table, derived via immunoSEQ multiplex PCR, lists solely in-frame clones and lacks some. Found here are more than 80,000 clones, around 90% of them singletons; the top ten hold around 5.8%. This receptor was identified in an adult in good health. The specimen was peripheral blood, collected on day 0 of AZD1222 vaccination. This chain links TRBV6-5 with TRBJ1-1, with 7 positions matching TRBD1. The CDR3 here is CASRRTGLNTEAFF. Written as DNA, the CDR3 is TGTGCCAGCAGAAGGACAGGCTTGAACACTGAAGCTTTCTTT.